The sample holds one count of the clone carrying this T cell receptor beta chain. The record originates from a study of OX40 agonist ivuxolimab in advanced cancers. Study details: Hepatocellular carcinoma, melanoma, renal cell or head and neck cancer occurred in dose-escalation patients.

Profiled with immunoSEQ multiplex PCR; TCRdb holds only in-frame clones, not every one. The table includes some 85,000 clones, around nine tenths detected once. The CDR3 consists of 12 residues. V lost 6 bases, J lost 5 bases, and 10 bases lay in between. Germline CDR1 reads MNHEY; CDR2 reads SVGAGI. The receptor was isolated from an adult with an advanced solid tumor such as melanoma, head and neck, liver or kidney cancer. The starting material was CD4+ or CD8+ T cells sorted from blood, obtained in a trial of the OX40 agonist ivuxolimab. V and J are TRBV6-5 and TRBJ2-5; no clear D. Here the CDR3 DNA reads TGTGCCAGCAGCGGCCCCTCTGAGACCCAGTACTTC. Protein product: CASSGPSETQYF.